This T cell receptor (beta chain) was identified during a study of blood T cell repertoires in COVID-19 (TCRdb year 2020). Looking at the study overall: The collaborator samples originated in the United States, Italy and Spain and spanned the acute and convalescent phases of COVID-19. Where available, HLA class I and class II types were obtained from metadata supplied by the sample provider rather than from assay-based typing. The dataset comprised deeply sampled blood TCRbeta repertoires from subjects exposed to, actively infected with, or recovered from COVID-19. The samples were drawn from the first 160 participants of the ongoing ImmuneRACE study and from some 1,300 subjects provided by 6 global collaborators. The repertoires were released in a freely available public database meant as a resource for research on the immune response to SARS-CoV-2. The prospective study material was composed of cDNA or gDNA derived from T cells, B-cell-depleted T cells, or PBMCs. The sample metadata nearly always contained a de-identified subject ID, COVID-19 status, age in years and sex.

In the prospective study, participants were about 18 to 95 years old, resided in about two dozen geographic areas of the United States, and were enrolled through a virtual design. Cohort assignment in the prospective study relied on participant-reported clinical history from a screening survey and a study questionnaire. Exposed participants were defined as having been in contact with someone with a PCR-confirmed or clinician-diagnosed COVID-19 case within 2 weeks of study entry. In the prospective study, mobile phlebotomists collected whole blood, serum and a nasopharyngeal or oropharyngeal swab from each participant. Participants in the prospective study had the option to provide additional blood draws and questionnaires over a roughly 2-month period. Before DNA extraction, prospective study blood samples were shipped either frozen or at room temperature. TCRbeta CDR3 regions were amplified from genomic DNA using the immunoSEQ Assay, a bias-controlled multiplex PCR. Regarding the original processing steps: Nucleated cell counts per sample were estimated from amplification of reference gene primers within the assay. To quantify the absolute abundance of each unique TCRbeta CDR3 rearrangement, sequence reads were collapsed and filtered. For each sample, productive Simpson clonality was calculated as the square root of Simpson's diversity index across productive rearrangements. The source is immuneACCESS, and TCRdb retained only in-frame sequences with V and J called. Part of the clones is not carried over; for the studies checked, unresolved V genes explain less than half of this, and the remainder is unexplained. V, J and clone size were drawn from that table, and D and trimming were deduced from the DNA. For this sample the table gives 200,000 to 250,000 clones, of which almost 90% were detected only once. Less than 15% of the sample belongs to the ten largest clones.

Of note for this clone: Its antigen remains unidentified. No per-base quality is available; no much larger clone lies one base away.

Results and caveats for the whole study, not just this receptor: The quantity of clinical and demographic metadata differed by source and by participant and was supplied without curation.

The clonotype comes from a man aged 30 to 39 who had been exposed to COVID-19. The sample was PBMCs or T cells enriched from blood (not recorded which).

The CDR3 reads CASSPERTGPPIPQHF. The DNA is TGTGCCAGCAGCCCCGAACGGACAGGGCCCCCCATACCCCAGCATTTT. The rearrangement joined TRBV4-2 to TRBJ1-5; TRBD1 fits 8 bases in the junction. The germline V gene yields LGHNA for CDR1 and YNFKEQ for CDR2. The germline V end is reduced by 4 bases and the J end by 10 bases; junction bases left unmatched: 15. Taken from cysteine to phenylalanine, the CDR3 has 16 residues. Of all the DNA, just the CDR3 is kept, 48 bases in frame from base 1.